Described below is a single T cell receptor beta chain sequence and its context. Its specificity is unknown. The table came from immunoSEQ multiplex PCR; TCRdb's copy has only in-frame clones and leaves some out. The profile covers 150,000 to 200,000 clones, with around 90% appearing a single time and roughly 6.2% taken by the ten largest. The CDR3 totals 14 residues. Germline V gene sequence: CDR1 MNHEY, CDR2 SMNVEV (reference sequence). The V end was cut by 3 bases, the J end by 4 bases, with 12 bases between. This entry belongs to a study of T cell responses to AZD1222 COVID-19 vaccine. Regarding the study as a whole: Clonal diversity was possibly underestimated; the donors were predominantly white British and more often female. Reports say nearly half of spike-specific TCRs go after unmutated variant regions.

The sequences come from peripheral blood, collected 28 days after the second AZD1222 dose. The chain employs TRBV27 and TRBJ1-2, with D possibly being TRBD1 (6 bases). The sequence derives from an adult who received the AZD1222 COVID-19 vaccine. As DNA, the CDR3 is TGTGCCAGCAGTTTGCAGGGGCGCCTCTATGGCTACACCTTC. Its translation is CASSLQGRLYGYTF.